This passage covers 9 T cell receptor beta chains from one sample sequenced in a study of T-cell reconstitution after alpha-beta-depleted transplantation in children. Using unique molecular identifiers, the investigators prepared the TCRbeta library. TCRdb fed the PCR reads into MiXCR, producing one record per CDR3 protein. The sample yields around 580,000 distinct CDR3 sequences, approximately 22% seen once. The starting material was PBMCs, mostly from graft donor cells, obtained 360 days after TCRalphabeta/CD19-depleted stem cell transplant. The receptors were sampled from a boy less than two years old who had a stem cell transplant for acute myeloid leukemia, so the T cells may come from the graft donor.

This chain uses TRBV20-1 with TRBJ2-3; TRBD2 matches at 12 bases. From germline, CDR1 is DFQATT and CDR2 SNEGSKA (reference sequence). V was pared by 4 bases and J by 9 bases, with 11 bases of the junction left unmatched. The length of the CDR3 is 15 residues. For the CDR3, the DNA is TGCAGTGCTAAATATCTAGCGGGGGGGTTGATCACGCAGTATTTT. It codes for CSAKYLAGGLITQYF.

The rearrangement uses TRBV15 and TRBJ1-1; 7 nucleotides align to TRBD1. Germline loops: CDR1 LNHNV, CDR2 YYDKDF (reference sequence). CDR3 length: 16 amino acids. J gave up 5 bases and V 7 bases, and 16 bases lay outside the gene matches. CDR3 sequence reads: CATKEGAGAIGTEAFF. The CDR3, as DNA: TGTGCCACCAAGGAGGGGGCAGGGGCGATAGGGACTGAAGCTTTCTTT.

This clonotype was seen many times. The genes are TRBV29-1 and TRBJ2-3; TRBD1 aligns across 12 bases. V shed 5 bases, J shed 5 bases, and the junction held 5 bases outside the gene matches. The CDR3 is made up of 14 amino acids. Germline loops: CDR1 SQVTM, CDR2 ANQGSEA. For the CDR3, the DNA is TGCAGCGTTTCACGGGACAGGGGGCGAGATACGCAGTATTTT. Protein product: CSVSRDRGRDTQYF.

A word on this clonotype: A much larger clone sits a single nucleotide away, making a read error possible. The gene calls are TRBV20-1 and TRBJ2-1; 10 bases are a match to TRBD2. The CDR3 is made up of 17 amino acids. Germline V gene data show CDR1 as DFQATT and CDR2 as SNEGSKA (reference sequence). This CDR3 reads CCATGLAVTSSYNEQFF. DNA for the CDR3: TGCTGTGCTACAGGACTAGCGGTGACAAGCTCCTACAATGAGCAGTTCTTC.

V gene TRBV12-3 or TRBV12-4 combines with J gene TRBJ2-4, with 9 positions matching TRBD2. Germline trimming cut 5 bases from V and 7 bases from J; bases unmatched to any gene: 9. The CDR3 contains 15 residues. CDR3 in DNA: TGTGCCAGCAGTGATCCGGACGGACTAGCGAACATTCAGTACTTC. It is translated as CASSDPDGLANIQYF.

In its sample, this clonotype was seen many times. V and J are TRBV20-1 and TRBJ2-7, with a weak D call TRBD1 (6 bases). The germline V gene encodes CDR1 DFQATT and CDR2 SNEGSKA (reference sequence). V lost 4 bases and J lost 2, with 12 bases in between. The CDR3 loop spans 13 amino acids. CDR3 amino acids: CSATQGRPYEQYV. The DNA of the CDR3 is TGCAGTGCTACACAGGGAAGACCCTACGAGCAGTACGTC.

This clonotype was observed at least ten times. The rearrangement joins TRBV12-3 or TRBV12-4 to TRBJ2-7; TRBD2 agrees at 11 bases. The ends lost 5 bases at V and 0 bases at J; junction bases unmatched: 6. This CDR3 is built from 16 residues. CDR3 protein: CASSISSGGSSYEQYF. The CDR3 nucleotides read TGTGCCAGCAGTATTTCTAGCGGGGGGTCCTCCTACGAGCAGTACTTC.

This clonotype has ten or more counts. The V and J genes are TRBV12-3 or TRBV12-4 and TRBJ2-7; the D gene could be TRBD1 or TRBD2 (5 bases each). The CDR3 totals 13 residues. V was clipped by 3 bases and J by 3 bases, with 9 bases between them. The CDR3 DNA sequence: TGTGCCAGCAGTTTTAGAGGGGACTACGAGCAGTACGTC. The encoded protein is CASSFRGDYEQYV.

This clonotype was detected ten times or more. This chain connects TRBV7-9 to TRBJ2-3; D gene ambiguous. In germline, CDR1 is SEHNR, CDR2 FQNEAQ (reference sequence). The ends were cut back, 5 bases at V and 11 bases at J, with 11 bases in the middle. This CDR3 comprises 11 residues. This CDR3 is CASSTSDLQYF. CDR3 sequence (DNA): TGTGCCAGCAGCACTTCCGACCTGCAGTATTTT.